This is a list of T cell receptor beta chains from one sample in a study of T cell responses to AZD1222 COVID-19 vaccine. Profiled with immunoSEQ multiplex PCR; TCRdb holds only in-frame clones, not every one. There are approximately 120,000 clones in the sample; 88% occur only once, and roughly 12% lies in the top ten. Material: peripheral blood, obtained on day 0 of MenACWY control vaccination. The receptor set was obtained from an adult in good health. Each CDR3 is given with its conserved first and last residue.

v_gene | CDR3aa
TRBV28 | CAIRRYSNQPQHF
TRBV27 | CASSSLPRLAGDPQVYEQYF
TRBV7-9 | CASSLKEAAPLHF
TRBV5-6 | CASSLGTSGHYNEQFF
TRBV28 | CASSSQREGLLMLGDTQYF
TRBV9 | CASSVGGGGTAYEQYF
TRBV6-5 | CASSSRQASSSYEQYF
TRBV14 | CASSPYRDREYEQYF
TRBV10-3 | CAPRLADSYNEQFF
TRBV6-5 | CASSYSGQGLPYEQYF
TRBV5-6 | CASSPRQGSYEQYF
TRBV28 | CASSGPGADTEAFF
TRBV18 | CASSPDSGSNWQFF
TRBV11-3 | CASSLDLREPQYF
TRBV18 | CASSPDARNNQPQHF
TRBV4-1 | CASSPQTSYEQYF
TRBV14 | CASSVGPGLEETQYF
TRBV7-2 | CASSLAVGPYNEQFF
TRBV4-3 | CASSYTRGAEAFF
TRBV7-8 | CASSGQSGGETQYF
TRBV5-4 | CASSRDLQGLNYGYTF
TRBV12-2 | CASRLRGARSSYEQYF
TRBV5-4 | CASSLAGGGSVAYNEQFF
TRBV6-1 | CASSERGQGVNGNYGYTF
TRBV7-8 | CASSVGNTEAFF
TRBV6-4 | CASSDSPGRRNQPQHF
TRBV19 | CASSIGGLTGELFF
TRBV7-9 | CASSLARQGAGETQYF
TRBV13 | CASSLWANTEAFF
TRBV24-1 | CATSDSTRGTQYF
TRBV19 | CASSIGGAYTEAFF
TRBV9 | CASSQIVGGEQFF
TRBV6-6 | CASSWPAGSSGGYTF
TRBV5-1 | CASSFSGTSNYGYTF
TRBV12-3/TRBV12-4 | CASSTGLGGYTF
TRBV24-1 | CATSARSAHTDTQYF
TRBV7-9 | CASSLGLGQFF
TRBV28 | CASSPYQGAGYGYTF
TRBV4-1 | CASSQEGVAEAFF
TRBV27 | CASSSYNRAGNEKLFF
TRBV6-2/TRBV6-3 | CASSLGLAGVLGSYNEQFF
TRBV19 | CASSMGLINSPLHF
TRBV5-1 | CASSLEAGLGTEAFF
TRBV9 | CASSGGPGTVNSPLHF
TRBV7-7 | CASSISGREQFF
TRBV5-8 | CASSLSDEQFF
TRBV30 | CAWTTGFNTEAFF
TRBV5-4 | CASSLAGARTDTQYF
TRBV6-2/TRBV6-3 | CASSLRASYYGYTF
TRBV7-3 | CASSLQAAGVYEQYF